This T cell receptor beta chain was identified during a study of T cell clonotyping in hematopoietic cell transplantation. Details on this clone: Its antigen remains unknown.

Study-wide points: Broader posttransplant TCR repertoire diversity was predicted by graft donor and pretransplant recipient Inverse Simpson Index values. Pathologically expanded recipient clonotypes increased progressively from day 30 to day 180 as diversity fell. Few recipient clonotypes overlapped donors; over 95% were de novo at given depth.

Assay used: immunoSEQ multiplex PCR; TCRdb lists only in-frame clones, some missing. Among about 8,900 clones listed, 93% were seen once. The J segment lost 4 bases and the V segment lost 8 bases, leaving 3 bases of the junction unmatched. The CDR3 is made up of 13 amino acids. Germline loops: CDR1 MGHRA, CDR2 YSYEKL. The TCR sequence derives from a male patient aged 45-59 years who had an allogeneic stem cell transplant from a related donor, so T cells may come from the graft donor. Some clones in this sample may be carry-over from other donors' samples. The specimen comprised PBMCs, sampled 100 days after allogeneic stem cell transplant. The rearrangement joins TRBV4-1 to TRBJ2-2; 8 bases agree with TRBD2. The CDR3 coding sequence is TGCGCCAGCGGGACTAGACTCACCGGGGAGCTGTTTTTT. Encoded protein: CASGTRLTGELFF.